Below, 30 T cell receptor beta chains from the same sample are listed, as sequenced in a study of cytomegalovirus exposure and HLA in healthy donors. A multiplex PCR was run with 60 Vbeta primers and 13 Jbeta primers. Clones were sequenced by immunoSEQ multiplex PCR, and TCRdb holds only the in-frame ones, with some missing. Of about 89,000 clones listed, approximately 71% are singletons. The specimen was PBMCs. The receptors here all came from a man aged 25-45 years in good health and CMV-seronegative.

This chain joins TRBV6-1 and TRBJ2-1, with TRBD1 identical over 8 bases. CDR3 size: 14 residues. Per germline, CDR1 MNHNS and CDR2 SASEGT. V was clipped by 6 bases and J by 6 bases; unmatched bases: 7. The CDR3 DNA sequence: TGTGCCAGCAGCCTTAGAACAGGGGGCAATGAGCAGTTCTTC. The encoded protein is CASSLRTGGNEQFF.

The gene calls are TRBV10-3 and TRBJ2-5; perhaps TRBD1 as D (6 bases). There are 15 residues in the CDR3. Trimming took off 4 bases at V and 2 bases at J, with 14 bases between the two ends. The germline gives CDR1 ENHRY, CDR2 SYGVKD. Written as DNA, the CDR3 is TGTGCCATCAGTGGGACCACTGGACAGCAAGAGACCCAGTACTTC. Amino acids: CAISGTTGQQETQYF.

The J gene is TRBJ1-1, the V gene TRBV10-3; 9 nucleotides align to TRBD1. The length of the CDR3 is 16 residues. V gave up 10 bases and J gave up 1 base; unmatched junction bases: 13. The germline V gene has CDR1 ENHRY and CDR2 SYGVKD. The CDR3 nucleotides are TGTGCCACCCGGGACAGGGTGTTTTTGGCGAACACTGAAGCTTTCTTT. Its protein is CATRDRVFLANTEAFF.

The chain carries TRBV5-1 and TRBJ1-1; D is ambiguous. The length of the CDR3 is 17 residues. V was cut by 1 base and J by 1 base, with 17 bases left in between. Germline V lookup: CDR1 SGHRS, CDR2 YFSETQ. In DNA form, the CDR3 reads TGCGCCAGCAGCTTGTCTTTAGTGGACGCGGGGAACACTGAAGCTTTCTTT. Its protein product is CASSLSLVDAGNTEAFF.

The genes are TRBV28 and TRBJ2-6; possible D gene TRBD1, 5 bases. Deletions cut 10 bases from V and 1 base from J, with 23 bases between. The germline CDR1 and CDR2 sequences are MDHEN and SYDVKM. There are 18 residues in the CDR3. The CDR3 DNA is TGTGCCACCGAGAGTACAGGACAATTAATTTCTGGGGCCAACGTCCTGACTTTC. This sequence encodes CATESTGQLISGANVLTF.

This chain connects TRBV9 to TRBJ2-5; TRBD1 might be the D (6 bases). The closer fit of TRBJ2-7 to the DNA end suggests the J call may be wrong. This CDR3 contains 15 residues. Per the germline V gene, CDR1 is SGDLS and CDR2 is YYNGEE. Here the CDR3 reads CASSVEGQLWNEQYF. For the CDR3, the DNA is TGTGCCAGCAGCGTAGAGGGACAACTCTGGAACGAGCAGTACTTC.

J is TRBJ2-3 and V is TRBV7-2, with D perhaps TRBD2 (5 bases). V lost 1 base and J lost 3, with 11 bases in between. The CDR3 extends over 15 amino acids. Germline V gives CDR1 SGHTA, CDR2 FQGNSA. CDR3 residues: CASSLVDYRTDTQYF. The DNA of the CDR3 is TGTGCCAGCAGCTTAGTTGACTACCGTACAGATACGCAGTATTTT. Supplemented by reference TRBV7-2 and TRBJ2-3, the full variable domain reads GAGVSQSPSNKVTEKGKDVELRCDPISGHTALYWYRQSLGQGLEFLIYFQGNSAPDKSGLPSDRFSAERTGGSVSTLTIQRTQQEDSAVYLCASSLVDYRTDTQYFGPGTRLTVL.

This clone was picked up a small number of times. The rearrangement links TRBV9 to TRBJ1-3, with TRBD1 matching 7 bases. Germline V CDR1 and CDR2: SGDLS, YYNGEE. Trimming took 4 bases from V and 3 from J; bases not matched to a gene: 4. This CDR3 contains 14 residues. The CDR3 region is CASSPRTGGNTIYF. The CDR3 bases are TGTGCCAGCAGCCCTCGGACAGGTGGAAACACCATATATTTT.

V gene TRBV18 combines with J gene TRBJ2-2; D is perhaps TRBD1 (6 bases). CDR1 is KGHSH, CDR2 LQKENI, per germline. The length of the CDR3 is 16 residues. Trimming cost V 4 bases and J 1 base, with 13 bases left between them. CDR3 DNA sequence: TGTGCCAGCTCACTCTATTCGACAGGGAACACCGGGGAGCTGTTTTTT. Its protein product is CASSLYSTGNTGELFF.

The chain links TRBV4-1 to TRBJ2-1; 9 nucleotides agree with TRBD2. This CDR3 contains 18 residues. V gave up 0 bases and J gave up 4 bases; unmatched junction bases: 10. Germline assignment: CDR1 MGHRA and CDR2 YSYEKL. The CDR3 spells CASSQDPPLAGLYNEQFF. CDR3 DNA sequence: TGCGCCAGCAGCCAAGATCCCCCCCTAGCGGGATTATACAATGAGCAGTTCTTC.

The J gene is TRBJ2-2, the V gene TRBV10-1, with 11 bases identical to TRBD2. The V gene's germline CDR1 is WNHNN and CDR2 SYGVQD (reference sequence). The CDR3 loop spans 16 amino acids. The V segment lost 3 bases and the J segment 4 bases; nucleotides outside the gene matches: 4. The CDR3 loop reads CASSDGLAGGTGELFF. The CDR3 bases are TGCGCCAGCAGTGACGGACTAGCGGGCGGCACCGGGGAGCTGTTTTTT.

This clone was observed once. This chain joins TRBV7-2 and TRBJ1-2, with TRBD1 matching 9 bases. The germline CDR1 and CDR2 sequences are SGHTA and FQGNSA. CDR3 length: 17 residues. V was pared by 5 bases and J by 3 bases, with 13 bases of the junction left unmatched. CDR3 sequence reads: CASSLTGGNARDYGYTF. The CDR3 DNA reads TGTGCCAGCAGCCTCACAGGGGGCAATGCGAGGGACTATGGCTACACCTTC.

This clone was seen more than once but under ten times. The chain is built from TRBV5-1 and TRBJ2-2, with D possibly being TRBD1 (5 bases). The CDR3 sequence is 16 residues long. Trimming removed 2 bases from V and 1 base from J, with 12 bases in between. CDR1 SGHRS and CDR2 YFSETQ come from the germline V gene. DNA for the CDR3: TGCGCCAGCAGCTTAGAAGGGGCGTTGAACACCGGGGAGCTGTTTTTT. This sequence encodes CASSLEGALNTGELFF. Looking up the rest from reference TRBV5-1 and TRBJ2-2 gives the full variable domain: KAGVTQTPRYLIKTRGQQVTLSCSPISGHRSVSWYQQTPGQGLQFLFEYFSETQRNKGNFPGRFSGRQFSNSRSEMNVSTLELGDSALYLCASSLEGALNTGELFFGEGSRLTVL.

The chain employs TRBV6-6 and TRBJ1-1; the D is unclear. This CDR3 region has 11 residues. Germline lookup yields CDR1 MNHNY and CDR2 SVGAGI (reference sequence). Between the trimmed V and J ends, which lost 5 bases and 11 bases, there was a span of 12 bases. The DNA for the CDR3 is TGTGCCAGCAGTCCCCAGGTAGTCGCTTTCTTT. Translating gives CASSPQVVAFF.

V gene TRBV18 combines with J gene TRBJ2-3; TRBD1 aligns across 12 bases. Germline CDR1 is KGHSH and CDR2 is LQKENI. The CDR3 totals 15 residues. Trimming at V came to 8 bases and at J to 5 bases, leaving 8 bases not matched to a gene. The CDR3 spells CASRSGQGAVDTQYF. The CDR3 DNA reads TGTGCCAGCAGATCGGGACAGGGGGCGGTAGATACGCAGTATTTT.

The CDR3 DNA sequence: TGTGCCAGCAGTCGGGGGGGTAGCGGCTTCTACGAGCAGTACTTC. It is translated as CASSRGGSGFYEQYF. The chain is built from TRBV27 and TRBJ2-7; 8 nucleotides line up with TRBD2. Germline loops: CDR1 MNHEY, CDR2 SMNVEV (reference sequence). J lost 3 bases, V lost 5 bases, and 9 bases had no gene match. The CDR3 runs 15 residues.

The gene calls are TRBV5-1 and TRBJ1-1, with D possibly being TRBD1 (5 bases). Trimming cost V 4 bases and J 4 bases, with 14 bases left between them. Looked up from germline, CDR1 is SGHRS and CDR2 is YFSETQ. The CDR3 consists of 14 residues. Written as DNA, the CDR3 is TGCGCCAGCAGCCGGACCCCAGGGTTCACTGAAGCTTTCTTT. Translating gives CASSRTPGFTEAFF.

The chain combines TRBV7-9 with TRBJ1-2, with a weak D call TRBD1 (6 bases). CDR1 and CDR2 from the germline V gene are SEHNR and FQNEAQ (reference sequence). Trimming stripped 5 bases from V and 2 bases from J, with 6 bases between. This CDR3 is built from 12 residues. The CDR3: CASSQGNYGYTF. In DNA form, the CDR3 reads TGTGCCAGCAGCCAGGGGAACTATGGCTACACCTTC.

The V and J genes are TRBV7-9 and TRBJ1-1, with 9 bases fitting TRBD1. Germline lookup yields CDR1 SEHNR and CDR2 FQNEAQ (reference sequence). The CDR3 runs 16 residues. Trimming at V came to 4 bases and at J to 7 bases, leaving 13 bases not matched to a gene. DNA for the CDR3: TGTGCCAGCAGCTATCCGCCGGGACAGGGATTTTATGAAGCTTTCTTT. Translating gives CASSYPPGQGFYEAFF.

This chain uses TRBV6-1 with TRBJ1-3, with 9 bases lining up with TRBD1. Germline lookup yields CDR1 MNHNS and CDR2 SASEGT. This CDR3 region has 15 residues. V shed 7 bases and J 3 bases; nucleotides not matched to a gene: 7. CDR3 nucleotide sequence: TGTGCCAGCAATCCGGGACAGGGAGATGGAAACACCATATATTTT. Amino acid sequence: CASNPGQGDGNTIYF.

The chain uses TRBV18 and TRBJ1-1, with TRBD1 matching 11 bases. CDR1 is KGHSH and CDR2 is LQKENI in the germline V gene. V trimming: 5 bases; J trimming: 11 bases; junction bases outside the gene matches: 7. CDR3 size: 13 residues. In nucleotides, the CDR3 is TGTGCCAGCTCAAGAGGACAGGGGGCAGTTGCTTTCTTT. This gives the protein CASSRGQGAVAFF.

The rearrangement links TRBV15 to TRBJ1-1, with D perhaps matching TRBD1 (5 bases). The CDR3 is 12 residues long. Germline V lookup: CDR1 LNHNV, CDR2 YYDKDF (reference sequence). V lost 0 bases, J lost 11 bases, and 10 bases lay in between. DNA of the CDR3: TGTGCCACCAGCAGAGATGGGGGGATCGCTTTCTTT. Translation gives CATSRDGGIAFF. The complete variable domain, with remaining parts taken from reference TRBV15 and TRBJ1-1, reads DAMVIQNPRYQVTQFGKPVTLSCSQTLNHNVMYWYQQKSSQAPKLLFHYYDKDFNNEADTPDNFQSRRPNTSFCFLDIRSPGLGDTAMYLCATSRDGGIAFFGQGTRLTVV.

This clone was counted a single time. This sequence joins TRBV6-6 and TRBJ1-1; 7 positions match TRBD1. CDR1 and CDR2 from the germline V gene are MNHNY and SVGAGI (reference sequence). The CDR3 is 13 residues long. The J segment lost 4 bases and the V segment lost 6 bases, leaving 5 bases of the junction unmatched. The CDR3 DNA follows: TGTGCCAGCAGCCGACGACAGGGCACTGAAGCTTTCTTT. It yields the protein CASSRRQGTEAFF.

The genes are TRBV18 and TRBJ1-5; 11 bases align to TRBD1. CDR1 KGHSH and CDR2 LQKENI come from the germline V gene. The CDR3 loop spans 14 amino acids. V shed 5 bases and J 5 bases; nucleotides not matched to a gene: 2. Written as DNA, the CDR3 is TGTGCCAGCTCAGAGGACAGGGGGCATCAGCCCCAGCATTTT. Its protein is CASSEDRGHQPQHF.

V is TRBV7-9 and J is TRBJ1-4; D remains ambiguous. V was shortened by 5 bases and J by 0 bases, with 13 bases between the two germline ends. The CDR3 is 16 amino acids. Germline V lookup: CDR1 SEHNR, CDR2 FQNEAQ (reference sequence). DNA for the CDR3: TGTGCCAGCAGCCCCCTAATGTCTGCAACTAATGAAAAACTGTTTTTT. It yields the protein CASSPLMSATNEKLFF.

This clone was recorded a few times. The chain is built from TRBV7-2 and TRBJ2-1; 9 nucleotides align to TRBD2. This CDR3 has 14 residues. Germline-derived CDR1 and CDR2 are SGHTA and FQGNSA. With 2 bases clipped from V and 4 bases from J, the junction kept 0 bases outside the gene matches. The CDR3 spells CASSLTSGYNEQFF. The CDR3, as DNA: TGTGCCAGCAGCTTAACTAGCGGGTACAATGAGCAGTTCTTC.

The chain links TRBV16 to TRBJ1-2; the D is unclear. The CDR3 is made up of 14 amino acids. V lost 4 bases to trimming and J lost 2 bases, with 11 bases between them. Germline lookup yields CDR1 KGHSY and CDR2 FQNENV. As DNA, the CDR3 is TGTGCCAGCAGCCCGAGGGAAGACAACTATGGCTACACCTTC. Encoded protein: CASSPREDNYGYTF.

The chain's CDR3 is CASSLQGNTGELFF. The CDR3 nucleotides are TGTGCCAGCAGCTTACAGGGAAACACCGGGGAGCTGTTTTTT. J is TRBJ2-2 and V is TRBV5-8; perhaps TRBD1 as D (6 bases). V lost 2 bases and J lost 2, with 7 bases in between. The length of the CDR3 is 14 residues. Germline CDR1 and CDR2: SGHTS and YDEGEE.

J is TRBJ2-7 and V is TRBV19; tentative D call: TRBD1 (5 bases). Trimming removed 3 bases from V and 4 bases from J, with 10 bases in between. The CDR3 has 13 residues. Germline CDR1 is LNHDA and CDR2 is SQIVND (reference sequence). The CDR3 coding sequence is TGTGCCAGTAGTATCGGACACGCATACGAGCAGTACTTC. Translation: CASSIGHAYEQYF.

In its sample, this clone was seen once. The chain joins TRBV30 to TRBJ1-2; no clear D. Germline V gene data show CDR1 as GTSNPN and CDR2 as SVGIG (reference sequence). CDR3 size: 13 residues. V lost 4 bases to trimming and J lost 6 bases, with 15 bases between them. The CDR3 DNA is TGTGCCTGGACTTGTACTAGCTGCAATGGCTACACCTTC. It specifies CAWTCTSCNGYTF.